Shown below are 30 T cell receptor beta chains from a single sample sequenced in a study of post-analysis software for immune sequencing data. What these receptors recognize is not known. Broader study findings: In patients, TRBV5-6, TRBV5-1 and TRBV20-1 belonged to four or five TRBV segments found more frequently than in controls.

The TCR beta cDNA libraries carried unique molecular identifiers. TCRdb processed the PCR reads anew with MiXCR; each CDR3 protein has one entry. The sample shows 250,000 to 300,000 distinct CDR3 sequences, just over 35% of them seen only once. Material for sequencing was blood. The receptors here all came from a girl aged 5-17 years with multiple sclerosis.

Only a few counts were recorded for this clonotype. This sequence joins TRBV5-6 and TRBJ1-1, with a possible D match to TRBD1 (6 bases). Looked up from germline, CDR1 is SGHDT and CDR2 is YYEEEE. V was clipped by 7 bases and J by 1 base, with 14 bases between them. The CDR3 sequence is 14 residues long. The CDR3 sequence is CASGEGVGNTEAFF. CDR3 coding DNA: TGTGCCAGCGGGGAGGGGGTCGGGAACACTGAAGCTTTCTTT.

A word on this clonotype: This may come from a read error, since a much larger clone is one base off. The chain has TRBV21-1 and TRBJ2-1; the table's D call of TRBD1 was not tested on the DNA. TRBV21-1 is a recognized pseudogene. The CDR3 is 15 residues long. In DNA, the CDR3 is TGTGCCAGCAGCAATAAACAGGGGTCCCACAATGAGCAGTTCTTC. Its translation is CASSNKQGSHNEQFF.

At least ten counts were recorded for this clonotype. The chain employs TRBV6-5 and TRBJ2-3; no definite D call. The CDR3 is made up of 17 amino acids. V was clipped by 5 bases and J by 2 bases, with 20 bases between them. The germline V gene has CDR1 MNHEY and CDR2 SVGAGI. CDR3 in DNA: TGTGCCAGCAGTCCCCGTGACACCGATTCTCTCACAGATACGCAGTATTTT. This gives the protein CASSPRDTDSLTDTQYF.

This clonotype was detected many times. The CDR3 DNA sequence: TGCGCCAGCAGCCAAGAGGGTGGGGGGGGAGGATTCTACAATGAGCAGTTCTTC. It translates to CASSQEGGGGGFYNEQFF. V usage is TRBV4-1 and J usage is TRBJ2-1, with 7 positions matching TRBD2. This CDR3 has 18 amino acids. V gave up 0 bases and J gave up 3 bases; unmatched junction bases: 11. Germline V gene sequence: CDR1 MGHRA, CDR2 YSYEKL.

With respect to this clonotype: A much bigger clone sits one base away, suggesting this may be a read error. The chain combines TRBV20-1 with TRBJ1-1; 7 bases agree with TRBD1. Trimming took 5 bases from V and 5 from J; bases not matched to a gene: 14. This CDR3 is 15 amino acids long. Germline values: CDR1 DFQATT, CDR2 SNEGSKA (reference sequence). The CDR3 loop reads CSAPGEGALRTEAFF. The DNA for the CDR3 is TGCAGTGCTCCCGGGGAGGGGGCGCTTCGTACTGAAGCTTTCTTT.

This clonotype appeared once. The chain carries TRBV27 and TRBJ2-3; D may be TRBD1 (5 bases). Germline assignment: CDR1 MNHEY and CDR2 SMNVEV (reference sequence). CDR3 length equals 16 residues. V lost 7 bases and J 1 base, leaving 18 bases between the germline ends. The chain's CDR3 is CASTNRGLGGTDTQYF. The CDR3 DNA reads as TGTGCCAGCACCAATAGGGGCCTAGGGGGCACAGATACGCAGTATTTT.

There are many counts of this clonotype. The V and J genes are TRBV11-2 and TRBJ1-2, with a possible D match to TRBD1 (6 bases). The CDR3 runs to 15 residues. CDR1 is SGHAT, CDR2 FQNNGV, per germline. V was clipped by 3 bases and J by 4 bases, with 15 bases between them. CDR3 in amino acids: CASSLEGVLSYGYTF. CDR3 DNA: TGTGCCAGCAGCTTGGAGGGGGTACTTAGCTATGGCTACACCTTC.

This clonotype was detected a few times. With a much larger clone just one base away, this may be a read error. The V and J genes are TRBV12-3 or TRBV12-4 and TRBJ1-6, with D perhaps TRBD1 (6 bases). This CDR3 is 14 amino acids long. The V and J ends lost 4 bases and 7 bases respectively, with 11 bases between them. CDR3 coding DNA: TGTGCCAGCAGTTGGGAGGACAGAAATTCACCCCTCCACTTT. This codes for CASSWEDRNSPLHF.

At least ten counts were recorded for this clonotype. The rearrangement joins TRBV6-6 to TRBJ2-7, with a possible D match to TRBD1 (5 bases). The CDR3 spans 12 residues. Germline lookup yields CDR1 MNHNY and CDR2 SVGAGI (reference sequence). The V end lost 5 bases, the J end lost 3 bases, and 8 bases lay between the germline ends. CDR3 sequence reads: CASSITGYEQYF. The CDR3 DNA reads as TGTGCCAGCAGTATAACAGGCTACGAGCAGTACTTC.

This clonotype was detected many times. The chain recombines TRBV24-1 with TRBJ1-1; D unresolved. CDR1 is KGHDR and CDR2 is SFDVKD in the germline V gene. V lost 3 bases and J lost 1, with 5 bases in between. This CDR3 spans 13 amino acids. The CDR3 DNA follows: TGTGCCACCAGTGATGTCGGGAACACTGAAGCTTTCTTT. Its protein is CATSDVGNTEAFF.

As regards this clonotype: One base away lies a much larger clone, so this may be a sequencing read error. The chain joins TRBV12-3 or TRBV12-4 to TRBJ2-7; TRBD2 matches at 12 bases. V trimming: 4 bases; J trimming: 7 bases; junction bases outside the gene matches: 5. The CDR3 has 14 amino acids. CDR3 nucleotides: TGTGCCAGCAGTTGGACTAGCGGGACCGATGAGCAGTACTTC. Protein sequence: CASSWTSGTDEQYF.

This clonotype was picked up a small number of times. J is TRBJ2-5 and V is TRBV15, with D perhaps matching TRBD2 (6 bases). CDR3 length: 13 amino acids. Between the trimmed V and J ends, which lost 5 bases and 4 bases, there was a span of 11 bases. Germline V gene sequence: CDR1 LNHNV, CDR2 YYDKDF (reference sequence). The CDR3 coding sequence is TGTGCCACCAGCGAGTGGGGAGGAGAGACCCAGTACTTC. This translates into CATSEWGGETQYF. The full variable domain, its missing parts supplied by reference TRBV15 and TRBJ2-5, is DAMVIQNPRYQVTQFGKPVTLSCSQTLNHNVMYWYQQKSSQAPKLLFHYYDKDFNNEADTPDNFQSRRPNTSFCFLDIRSPGLGDTAMYLCATSEWGGETQYFGPGTRLLVL.

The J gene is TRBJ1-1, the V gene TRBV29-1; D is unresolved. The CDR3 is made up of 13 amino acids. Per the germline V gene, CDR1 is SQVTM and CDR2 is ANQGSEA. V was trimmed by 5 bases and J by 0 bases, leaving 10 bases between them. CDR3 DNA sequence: TGCAGCGTTCTGGAACCGATGAACACTGAAGCTTTCTTT. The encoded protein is CSVLEPMNTEAFF.

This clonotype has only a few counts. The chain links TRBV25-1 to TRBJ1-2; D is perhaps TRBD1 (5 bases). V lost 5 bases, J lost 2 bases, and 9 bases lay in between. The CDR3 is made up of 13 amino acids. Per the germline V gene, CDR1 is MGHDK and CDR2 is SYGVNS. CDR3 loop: CASSQTENYGYTF. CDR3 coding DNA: TGTGCCAGCAGTCAGACAGAGAACTATGGCTACACCTTC.

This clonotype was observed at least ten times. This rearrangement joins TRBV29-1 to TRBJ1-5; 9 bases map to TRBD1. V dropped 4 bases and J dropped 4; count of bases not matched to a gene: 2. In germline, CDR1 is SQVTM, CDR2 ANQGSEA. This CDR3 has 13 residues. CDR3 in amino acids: CSVGGQGNQPQHF. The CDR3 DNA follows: TGCAGCGTTGGGGGACAGGGTAATCAGCCCCAGCATTTT.

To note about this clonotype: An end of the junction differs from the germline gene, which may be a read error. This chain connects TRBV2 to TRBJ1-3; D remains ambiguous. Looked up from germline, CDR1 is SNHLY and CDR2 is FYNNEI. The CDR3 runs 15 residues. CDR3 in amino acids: CASSVPRLSGNAIYF. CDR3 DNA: TGTGCCAGCTCCGTCCCACGGCTCTCTGGAAACGCCATATATTTT. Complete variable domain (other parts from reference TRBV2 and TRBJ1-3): EPEVTQTPSHQVTQMGQEVILRCVPISNHLYFYWYRQILGQKVEFLVSFYNNEISEKSEIFDDQFSVERPDGSNFTLKIRSTKLEDSAMYFCASSVPRLSGNAIYFGEGSWLTVV.

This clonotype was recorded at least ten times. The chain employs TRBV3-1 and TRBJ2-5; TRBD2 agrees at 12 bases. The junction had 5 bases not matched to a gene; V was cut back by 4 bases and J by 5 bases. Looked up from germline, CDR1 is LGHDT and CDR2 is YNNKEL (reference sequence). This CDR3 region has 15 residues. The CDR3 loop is CASSRLTSGSETQYF. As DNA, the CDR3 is TGTGCCAGCAGCCGATTGACTAGCGGGAGTGAGACCCAGTACTTC.

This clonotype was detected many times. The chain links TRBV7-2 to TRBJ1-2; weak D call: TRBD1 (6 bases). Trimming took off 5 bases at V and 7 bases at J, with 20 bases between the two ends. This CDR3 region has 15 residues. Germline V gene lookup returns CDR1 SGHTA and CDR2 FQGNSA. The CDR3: CASSLTSGAGAGYTF. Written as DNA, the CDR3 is TGTGCCAGCAGCCTAACCTCTGGGGCAGGGGCTGGCTACACCTTC.

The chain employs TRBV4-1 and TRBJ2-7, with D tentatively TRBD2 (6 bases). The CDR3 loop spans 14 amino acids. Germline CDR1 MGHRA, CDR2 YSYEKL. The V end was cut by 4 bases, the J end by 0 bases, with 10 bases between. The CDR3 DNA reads TGCGCCAGCAGCCCTGGGACTCTCTCCTACGAGCAGTACTTC. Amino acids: CASSPGTLSYEQYF.

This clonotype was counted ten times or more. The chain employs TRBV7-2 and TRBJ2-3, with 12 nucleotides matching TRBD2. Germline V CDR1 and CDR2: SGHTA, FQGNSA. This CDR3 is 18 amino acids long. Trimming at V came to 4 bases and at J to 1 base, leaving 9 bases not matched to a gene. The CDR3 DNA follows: TGTGCCAGCAGCTCAGAGGGGCGACTAGCGGGGGGCACAGATACGCAGTATTTT. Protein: CASSSEGRLAGGTDTQYF.

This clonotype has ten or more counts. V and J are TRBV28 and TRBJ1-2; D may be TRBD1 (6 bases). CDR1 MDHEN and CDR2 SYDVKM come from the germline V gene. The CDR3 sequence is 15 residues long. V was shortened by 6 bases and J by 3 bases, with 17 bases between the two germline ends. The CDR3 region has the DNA TGTGCCAGCAGCTTGAGGGGGTGGAGTCACTATGGCTACACCTTC. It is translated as CASSLRGWSHYGYTF.

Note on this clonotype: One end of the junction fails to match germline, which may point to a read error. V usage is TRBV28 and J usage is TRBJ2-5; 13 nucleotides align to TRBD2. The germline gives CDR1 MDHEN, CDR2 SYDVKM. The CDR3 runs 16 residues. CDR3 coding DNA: TGTGCCAGCAGTTCCAGGACTAGCGGGAGAGTCGGGACCCGGTACTTC. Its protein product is CASSSRTSGRVGTRYF.

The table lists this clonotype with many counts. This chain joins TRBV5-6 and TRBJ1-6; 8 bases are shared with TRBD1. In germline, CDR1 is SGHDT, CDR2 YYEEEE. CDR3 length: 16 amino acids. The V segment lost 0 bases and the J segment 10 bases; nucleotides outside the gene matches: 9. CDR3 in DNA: TGTGCCAGCAGCTTGGTACAGGGGGAGATAGGGTCACCCCTCCACTTT. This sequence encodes CASSLVQGEIGSPLHF.

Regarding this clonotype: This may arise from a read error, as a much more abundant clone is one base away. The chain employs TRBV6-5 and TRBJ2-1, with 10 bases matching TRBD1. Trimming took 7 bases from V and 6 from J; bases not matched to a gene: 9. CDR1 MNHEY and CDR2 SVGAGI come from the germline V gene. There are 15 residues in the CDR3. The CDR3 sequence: CASKVGTGVPNEQFF. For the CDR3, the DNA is TGTGCCAGCAAAGTAGGGACAGGGGTTCCCAATGAGCAGTTCTTC.

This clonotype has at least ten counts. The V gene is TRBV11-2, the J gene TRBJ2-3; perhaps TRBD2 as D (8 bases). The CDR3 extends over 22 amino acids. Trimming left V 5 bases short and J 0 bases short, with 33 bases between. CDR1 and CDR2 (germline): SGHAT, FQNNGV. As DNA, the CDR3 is TGTGCCAGCAGCCCTAGGGGGCTCGCGGGGGGCCCTTTCCACGAGAGCACAGATACGCAGTATTTT. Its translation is CASSPRGLAGGPFHESTDTQYF.

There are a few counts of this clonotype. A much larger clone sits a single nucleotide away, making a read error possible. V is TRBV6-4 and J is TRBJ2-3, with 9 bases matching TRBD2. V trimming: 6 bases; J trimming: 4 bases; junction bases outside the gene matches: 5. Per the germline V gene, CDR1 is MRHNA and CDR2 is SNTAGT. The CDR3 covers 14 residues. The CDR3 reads CASRDGGGADTQYF. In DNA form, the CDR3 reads TGTGCCAGCAGGGACGGCGGGGGGGCAGATACGCAGTATTTT.

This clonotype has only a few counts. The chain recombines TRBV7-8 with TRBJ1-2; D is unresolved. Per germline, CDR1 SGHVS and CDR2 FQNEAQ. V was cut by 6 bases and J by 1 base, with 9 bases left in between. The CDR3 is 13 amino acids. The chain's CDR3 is CASSSTLNYGYTF. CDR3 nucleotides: TGTGCCAGCAGTTCGACACTTAACTATGGCTACACCTTC.

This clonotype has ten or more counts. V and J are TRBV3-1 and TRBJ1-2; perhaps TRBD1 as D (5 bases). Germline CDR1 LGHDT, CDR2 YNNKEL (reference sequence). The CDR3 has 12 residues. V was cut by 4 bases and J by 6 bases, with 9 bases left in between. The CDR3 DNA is TGTGCCAGCAGCCCGGGACCTAATGGCTACACCTTC. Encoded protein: CASSPGPNGYTF.

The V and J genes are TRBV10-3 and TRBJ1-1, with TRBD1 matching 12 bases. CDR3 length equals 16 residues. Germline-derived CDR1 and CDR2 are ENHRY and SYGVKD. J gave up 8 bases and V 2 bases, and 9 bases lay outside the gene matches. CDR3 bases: TGTGCCATCAGTGAGGGTGGACCGGGACAGGGGGCAGAAGCTTTCTTT. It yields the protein CAISEGGPGQGAEAFF.

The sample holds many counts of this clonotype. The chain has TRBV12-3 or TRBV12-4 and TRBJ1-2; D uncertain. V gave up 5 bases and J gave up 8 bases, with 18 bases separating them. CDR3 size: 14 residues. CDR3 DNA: TGTGCCAGCAGTCCCGCGGCCACGGGAGTGGGCTACACCTTC. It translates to CASSPAATGVGYTF.